The 31 T cell receptor beta chains given below trace back to one sample, sequenced in a study of blood T cell repertoires in COVID-19. Assay used: immunoSEQ multiplex PCR; TCRdb lists only in-frame clones, some missing. The sample consists of about 88,000 clones, approximately 88% of them appearing once. The sequenced material came from peripheral blood. The receptors derive from a man older than 75 with acute or convalescent COVID-19.

This sequence joins TRBV10-3 and TRBJ2-2; 8 bases map to TRBD1. The V and J ends lost 6 bases and 5 bases, in that order; junction bases with no gene match: 8. Germline values: CDR1 ENHRY, CDR2 SYGVKD. This CDR3 region has 15 residues. The CDR3 bases are TGTGCCATCAGGATGACAGGGGCTCCAACCGGGGAGCTGTTTTTT. It codes for CAIRMTGAPTGELFF.

The gene calls are TRBV19 and TRBJ1-1, with 9 bases that match TRBD1. Per germline, CDR1 LNHDA and CDR2 SQIVND (reference sequence). Unmatched junction bases numbered 5, after V lost 9 bases and J lost 3 bases. The CDR3 extends over 13 amino acids. The CDR3 DNA follows: TGTGCCAGCCTTCGGACAGGGGACACTGAAGCTTTCTTT. It encodes CASLRTGDTEAFF.

The chain couples TRBV9 to TRBJ2-1, with TRBD2 matching 7 bases. Germline V gene data show CDR1 as SGDLS and CDR2 as YYNGEE. Trimming removed 4 bases from V and 4 bases from J; junction bases left unmatched: 8. The CDR3 length is 15 residues. CDR3 in DNA: TGTGCCAGCAGCTTGCGAGAAGCGGGGTACAATGAGCAGTTCTTC. It is translated as CASSLREAGYNEQFF.

The chain is built from TRBV11-2 and TRBJ2-1; TRBD1 matches 9 bases. The CDR3 length is 16 residues. Germline CDR1 reads SGHAT; CDR2 reads FQNNGV. V dropped 5 bases and J dropped 4; count of bases not matched to a gene: 9. The CDR3 is CASSVTGTGRYNEQFF. In nucleotides, the CDR3 is TGTGCCAGCAGCGTCACCGGGACAGGGAGATACAATGAGCAGTTCTTC.

The chain joins TRBV5-1 to TRBJ1-1; D is perhaps TRBD1 (6 bases). Germline values: CDR1 SGHRS, CDR2 YFSETQ. V lost 3 bases, J lost 1 base, and 10 bases lay in between. The CDR3 covers 14 residues. The CDR3 nucleotides are TGCGCCAGCAGCTGGGGGCTCGCGAACACTGAAGCTTTCTTT. This gives the protein CASSWGLANTEAFF.

J is TRBJ2-1 and V is TRBV27; 12 nucleotides line up with TRBD1. The germline gives CDR1 MNHEY, CDR2 SMNVEV (reference sequence). With V trimmed by 6 bases and J by 2 bases, 5 bases remained unmatched. This CDR3 spans 16 amino acids. CDR3 in DNA: TGTGCCAGCAGCATGGGACAGGGGGCTCCCTACAATGAGCAGTTCTTC. Protein: CASSMGQGAPYNEQFF.

The V gene is TRBV5-4, the J gene TRBJ2-2, with TRBD2 identical over 7 bases. Germline V CDR1 and CDR2: SGHNT, YYREEE (reference sequence). V shed 0 bases, J shed 1 base, and the junction held 6 bases outside the gene matches. The length of the CDR3 is 17 residues. CDR3 bases: TGTGCCAGCAGCTTGGGCACGGGGGGAGGGAACACCGGGGAGCTGTTTTTT. As protein: CASSLGTGGGNTGELFF. The full variable domain, rest sourced from reference TRBV5-4 and TRBJ2-2, is ETGVTQSPTHLIKTRGQQVTLRCSSQSGHNTVSWYQQALGQGPQFIFQYYREEENGRGNFPPRFSGLQFPNYSSELNVNALELDDSALYLCASSLGTGGGNTGELFFGEGSRLTVL.

The gene calls are TRBV18 and TRBJ2-1; a possible D gene is TRBD1 (6 bases). Germline values: CDR1 KGHSH, CDR2 LQKENI. Trimming left V 3 bases short and J 9 bases short, with 18 bases between. The CDR3 is made up of 15 amino acids. The CDR3 reads CASSPPGQSWSEQFF. CDR3 DNA: TGTGCCAGCTCACCTCCGGGACAATCTTGGTCTGAGCAGTTCTTC.

The chain uses TRBV2 and TRBJ1-2; TRBD1 agrees at 10 bases. The trim removed 4 bases at V and 3 bases at J, leaving 8 bases unmatched. The CDR3 spans 16 residues. Germline CDR1 reads SNHLY; CDR2 reads FYNNEI. The CDR3 is CASSGDRGGGDYGYTF. The CDR3 DNA follows: TGTGCCAGCAGTGGGGACAGGGGAGGAGGTGACTATGGCTACACCTTC.

The chain has TRBV9 and TRBJ1-2; 12 nucleotides line up with TRBD1. Germline values: CDR1 SGDLS, CDR2 YYNGEE. The CDR3 has 17 amino acids. V lost 3 bases and J lost 4; bases outside the gene matches: 10. The chain's CDR3 is CASSAPGQGALIYGYTF. The CDR3 nucleotides are TGTGCCAGCAGCGCGCCGGGACAGGGGGCGCTTATCTATGGCTACACCTTC. The complete variable domain, with remaining parts taken from reference TRBV9 and TRBJ1-2, reads DSGVTQTPKHLITATGQRVTLRCSPRSGDLSVYWYQQSLDQGLQFLIQYYNGEERAKGNILERFSAQQFPDLHSELNLSSLELGDSALYFCASSAPGQGALIYGYTFGSGTRLTVV.

The chain joins TRBV7-8 to TRBJ2-7; D is ambiguous. Germline V gene lookup returns CDR1 SGHVS and CDR2 FQNEAQ. The V and J ends lost 1 base and 0 bases respectively, with 16 bases between them. This CDR3 is 17 amino acids long. The DNA for the CDR3 is TGTGCCAGCAGCTTAGTGAAGGTCCCAGGCCTCTCCTACGAGCAGTACTTC. Translating it yields CASSLVKVPGLSYEQYF.

The V and J genes are TRBV7-8 and TRBJ1-2; weak D call: TRBD1 (6 bases). Trimming removed 1 base at V and 8 bases at J, with 23 bases between. The CDR3 has 17 residues. CDR1 and CDR2 from the germline V gene are SGHVS and FQNEAQ. For the CDR3, the DNA is TGTGCCAGCAGCTTAGGGTTATTCGTAGGGGGTAGAGGCGGCTACACCTTC. It is translated as CASSLGLFVGGRGGYTF.

CDR3 DNA sequence: TGTGCCTCTGCGGCTAGGAGCCCCCCGAACACCGGGGAGCTGTTTTTT. This translates into CASAARSPPNTGELFF. The chain employs TRBV9 and TRBJ2-2, with unresolved D. This CDR3 contains 16 residues. V was cut by 10 bases and J by 0 bases, with 19 bases left in between. From germline, CDR1 is SGDLS and CDR2 YYNGEE.

This chain joins TRBV9 and TRBJ2-2; TRBD1 matches at 9 bases. Looked up from germline, CDR1 is SGDLS and CDR2 is YYNGEE. V shed 3 bases and J 5 bases; nucleotides not matched to a gene: 5. CDR3 length: 15 residues. CDR3 coding DNA: TGTGCCAGCAGCGGACAGGGGGTGAAGACCGGGGAGCTGTTTTTT. Translation: CASSGQGVKTGELFF. Together with reference TRBV9 and TRBJ2-2, the CDR3 gives the full variable domain: DSGVTQTPKHLITATGQRVTLRCSPRSGDLSVYWYQQSLDQGLQFLIQYYNGEERAKGNILERFSAQQFPDLHSELNLSSLELGDSALYFCASSGQGVKTGELFFGEGSRLTVL.

The chain has TRBV7-3 and TRBJ2-6; 7 nucleotides line up with TRBD1. Germline V lookup: CDR1 SGHTA, CDR2 FQGTGA. CDR3 length equals 18 residues. With V trimmed by 2 bases and J by 0 bases, 7 bases remained unmatched. CDR3 protein: CASSLSAGGSSGANVLTF. The CDR3 nucleotides are TGTGCCAGCAGCTTATCGGCAGGGGGAAGCTCTGGGGCCAACGTCCTGACTTTC.

This chain links TRBV5-1 with TRBJ2-2, with TRBD1 identical over 7 bases. Germline V gene sequence: CDR1 SGHRS, CDR2 YFSETQ. The CDR3 totals 15 residues. Losses at the gene ends were 5 bases for V and 5 bases for J; bases not matched to a gene: 9. The DNA of the CDR3 is TGCGCCAGCAGGAGACAGGGCGCAAGGACCGGGGAGCTGTTTTTT. It specifies CASRRQGARTGELFF.

The rearrangement links TRBV6-5 to TRBJ1-1; no firm D call. V lost 0 bases and J lost 0, with 11 bases in between. The CDR3 runs 16 residues. Germline lookup yields CDR1 MNHEY and CDR2 SVGAGI. The CDR3 DNA follows: TGTGCCAGCAGTTACTCGATCGGCGGAATGAACACTGAAGCTTTCTTT. It yields the protein CASSYSIGGMNTEAFF.

The genes are TRBV18 and TRBJ2-2; 7 nucleotides align to TRBD1. The CDR3 totals 15 residues. CDR1 is KGHSH, CDR2 LQKENI, per germline. The V gene end was trimmed by 3 bases and the J gene end by 3 bases; junction bases not matched to a gene: 4. CDR3 residues: CASSPRQGDTGELFF. DNA of the CDR3: TGTGCCAGCTCACCCCGACAGGGAGACACCGGGGAGCTGTTTTTT.

The chain links TRBV11-3 to TRBJ2-1, with 12 bases identical to TRBD2. With 3 bases clipped from V and 10 bases from J, the junction kept 7 bases outside the gene matches. There are 15 residues in the CDR3. The germline CDR1 and CDR2 sequences are SGHNT and YENEEA. CDR3 nucleotides: TGTGCCAGCAGCTTGACTAGCGGGAGTTCTAGGGAGCAGTTCTTC. Translation: CASSLTSGSSREQFF.

The chain is built from TRBV5-8 and TRBJ2-7, with a weak D call TRBD2 (5 bases). This CDR3 comprises 14 residues. Germline V CDR1 and CDR2: SGHTS, YDEGEE. Trimming cost V 0 bases and J 3 bases, with 10 bases left between them. CDR3 residues: CASSLGGGGYEQYF. CDR3 in DNA: TGTGCCAGCAGCTTGGGGGGTGGAGGCTACGAGCAGTACTTC.

The chain is built from TRBV10-3 and TRBJ2-6; TRBD1 might be the D (6 bases). The V and J ends lost 7 bases and 4 bases respectively, with 11 bases between them. CDR1 and CDR2 from the germline V gene are ENHRY and SYGVKD. The CDR3 has 14 amino acids. This chain's CDR3 is CAITGQIGANVLTF. The CDR3 DNA follows: TGTGCCATCACAGGACAGATCGGGGCCAACGTCCTGACTTTC.

The chain is built from TRBV5-1 and TRBJ2-1, with 11 bases lining up with TRBD2. The germline CDR1 and CDR2 sequences are SGHRS and YFSETQ. The V gene end was trimmed by 3 bases and the J gene end by 13 bases; junction bases not matched to a gene: 3. The CDR3 spans 12 residues. The DNA for the CDR3 is TGCGCCAGCAGCTCGACTAGCGGGACTCAGTTCTTC. Translating gives CASSSTSGTQFF. Full variable domain (remainder filled in from reference TRBV5-1 and TRBJ2-1): KAGVTQTPRYLIKTRGQQVTLSCSPISGHRSVSWYQQTPGQGLQFLFEYFSETQRNKGNFPGRFSGRQFSNSRSEMNVSTLELGDSALYLCASSSTSGTQFFGPGTRLTVL.

The chain joins TRBV5-1 to TRBJ1-1, with 7 nucleotides matching TRBD1. There are 14 residues in the CDR3. Trimming removed 0 bases from V and 3 bases from J; junction bases left unmatched: 2. Germline values: CDR1 SGHRS, CDR2 YFSETQ. The CDR3 coding sequence is TGCGCCAGCAGCTTGGGACAGGGTTACACTGAAGCTTTCTTT. It is translated as CASSLGQGYTEAFF. Full variable domain (outside the CDR3, taken from reference TRBV5-1 and TRBJ1-1): KAGVTQTPRYLIKTRGQQVTLSCSPISGHRSVSWYQQTPGQGLQFLFEYFSETQRNKGNFPGRFSGRQFSNSRSEMNVSTLELGDSALYLCASSLGQGYTEAFFGQGTRLTVV.

This clone came up once. The gene calls are TRBV24-1 and TRBJ2-7; 7 bases match TRBD2. Germline CDR1 KGHDR, CDR2 SFDVKD. V was clipped by 0 bases and J by 4 bases; unmatched bases: 20. This CDR3 is 20 amino acids long. CDR3 coding DNA: TGTGCCACCAGTGATTTGCAAAGGGGATTGTCGGCGGGAGACGCGTACGAGCAGTACTTC. Translating it yields CATSDLQRGLSAGDAYEQYF.

The chain employs TRBV7-8 and TRBJ2-7, with 7 bases identical to TRBD1. The germline CDR1 and CDR2 sequences are SGHVS and FQNEAQ. The V segment lost 1 base and the J segment 2 bases; nucleotides outside the gene matches: 5. This CDR3 comprises 15 residues. CDR3 loop: CASSLGDRVTYEQYF. The CDR3 nucleotides read TGTGCCAGCAGCTTAGGAGACAGGGTTACCTACGAGCAGTACTTC.

Only one count was recorded for this clone. The chain employs TRBV18 and TRBJ1-4; perhaps TRBD1 as D (6 bases). V was pared by 2 bases and J by 4 bases, with 14 bases between. The CDR3 length is 16 residues. CDR1 and CDR2 from the germline V gene are KGHSH and LQKENI. The CDR3 region has the DNA TGTGCCAGCTCACCATCACTCCCAGGGGATAATGAAAAACTGTTTTTT. Its protein product is CASSPSLPGDNEKLFF.

This clone was seen just once. This chain joins TRBV7-8 and TRBJ1-1; tentatively, D is TRBD1 (5 bases). This CDR3 contains 14 residues. Germline loops: CDR1 SGHVS, CDR2 FQNEAQ. The V end lost 5 bases, the J end lost 12 bases, and 22 bases lay between the germline ends. The CDR3 nucleotides read TGTGCCAGCAGCACCATTTCCCCAGGGCGGTTCCCTTTCTTT. It specifies CASSTISPGRFPFF.

The chain joins TRBV18 to TRBJ2-3, with 8 bases identical to TRBD1. The V segment lost 2 bases and the J segment 3 bases; nucleotides outside the gene matches: 10. CDR1 is KGHSH and CDR2 is LQKENI in the germline V gene. There are 17 residues in the CDR3. The CDR3 nucleotides read TGTGCCAGCTCACCATCCGGGACAGGTATCTTGACAGATACGCAGTATTTT. It yields the protein CASSPSGTGILTDTQYF.

This clone was seen just once. The gene calls are TRBV28 and TRBJ2-2; 9 nucleotides agree with TRBD1. The CDR3 totals 18 residues. V trimming: 3 bases; J trimming: 6 bases; junction bases outside the gene matches: 14. The germline V gene has CDR1 MDHEN and CDR2 SYDVKM. In DNA, the CDR3 is TGTGCCAGCAGTTTTGAGGGACAGGGAAGGTTAGGCGCCGGGGAGCTGTTTTTT. It yields the protein CASSFEGQGRLGAGELFF.

This clone has a handful of counts. This chain links TRBV28 with TRBJ1-5, with D possibly being TRBD1 (5 bases). CDR1 and CDR2 from the germline V gene are MDHEN and SYDVKM. V was pared by 4 bases and J by 2 bases, with 21 bases between. CDR3 length: 18 residues. As DNA, the CDR3 is TGTGCCAGCAGTTCCAGCGGGACCAATTTAGTTCGCAATCAGCCCCAGCATTTT. Amino acid sequence: CASSSSGTNLVRNQPQHF.

This sequence joins TRBV19 and TRBJ2-1, with 9 nucleotides matching TRBD2. Germline V gene lookup returns CDR1 LNHDA and CDR2 SQIVND (reference sequence). This CDR3 has 14 amino acids. V dropped 5 bases and J dropped 6; count of bases not matched to a gene: 5. DNA for the CDR3: TGTGCCAGTAGTGGACTAGCGCGAACCAATGAGCAGTTCTTC. Amino acid sequence: CASSGLARTNEQFF. Filled out from reference TRBV19 and TRBJ2-1, the complete variable domain reads DGGITQSPKYLFRKEGQNVTLSCEQNLNHDAMYWYRQDPGQGLRLIYYSQIVNDFQKGDIAEGYSVSREKKESFPLTVTSAQKNPTAFYLCASSGLARTNEQFFGPGTRLTVL.